The 32 T cell receptor beta chains given below trace back to one sample, sequenced in a study of blood T cell repertoires in COVID-19. Clones were read by immunoSEQ multiplex PCR, and TCRdb kept only the in-frame ones, dropping some. The table includes about 300,000 clones, around 85% detected once. Material for sequencing was PBMCs or T cells enriched from blood (not recorded which). Every receptor here comes from a man under 40 who had recovered from COVID-19.

The chain employs TRBV6-5 and TRBJ2-1; TRBD1 matches at 7 bases. Germline assignment: CDR1 MNHEY and CDR2 SVGAGI. V lost 9 bases and J lost 6; bases outside the gene matches: 14. There are 15 residues in the CDR3. The DNA for the CDR3 is TGTGCCAGTAGTAACCGGGACAGACTATTCAATGAGCAGTTCTTC. This encodes CASSNRDRLFNEQFF.

The CDR3 coding sequence is TGTGCCAGCAGCCAAACTAGCGGGCTTACCTACGAGCAGTACTTC. Translated, it gives CASSQTSGLTYEQYF. The chain employs TRBV7-2 and TRBJ2-7, with TRBD2 matching 9 bases. Unmatched junction bases numbered 7, after V lost 5 bases and J lost 2 bases. CDR3 length: 15 residues. Germline values: CDR1 SGHTA, CDR2 FQGNSA. The full variable domain, in which reference TRBV7-2 and TRBJ2-7 provide the parts outside the CDR3, is GAGVSQSPSNKVTEKGKDVELRCDPISGHTALYWYRQSLGQGLEFLIYFQGNSAPDKSGLPSDRFSAERTGGSVSTLTIQRTQQEDSAVYLCASSQTSGLTYEQYFGPGTRLTVT.

The genes are TRBV2 and TRBJ1-5; 9 bases are shared with TRBD1. Germline CDR1 is SNHLY and CDR2 is FYNNEI. CDR3 length equals 14 residues. V shed 4 bases and J 4 bases; nucleotides not matched to a gene: 2. CDR3 loop: CASSGDRANQPQHF. CDR3 in DNA: TGTGCCAGCAGTGGGGACAGGGCTAATCAGCCCCAGCATTTT.

The chain employs TRBV19 and TRBJ1-3; no firm D call. Germline V gene sequence: CDR1 LNHDA, CDR2 SQIVND (reference sequence). V lost 6 bases and J lost 0, with 6 bases in between. There are 13 residues in the CDR3. The CDR3 protein is CASRRSSGNTIYF. The CDR3 DNA follows: TGTGCCAGTAGGAGGAGCTCTGGAAACACCATATATTTT.

This clone was detected only once. The chain has TRBV19 and TRBJ1-5, with TRBD1 identical over 9 bases. CDR3 length equals 13 residues. The V segment lost 7 bases and the J segment 7 bases; nucleotides outside the gene matches: 5. Germline CDR1 is LNHDA and CDR2 is SQIVND (reference sequence). CDR3 sequence (DNA): TGTGCCAGTACCGCCGGACAGGGGCAGCCCCAGCATTTT. It yields the protein CASTAGQGQPQHF.

CDR3 DNA sequence: TGTGCCAGCAGTGGGACAGCCTCCTATGGCTACACCTTC. Translating it yields CASSGTASYGYTF. V gene TRBV2 combines with J gene TRBJ1-2, with D tentatively TRBD1 (6 bases). Germline CDR1 is SNHLY and CDR2 is FYNNEI. CDR3 length equals 13 residues. V lost 4 bases to trimming and J lost 4 bases, with 10 bases between them. The whole variable domain, filled in from reference TRBV2 and TRBJ1-2, reads EPEVTQTPSHQVTQMGQEVILRCVPISNHLYFYWYRQILGQKVEFLVSFYNNEISEKSEIFDDQFSVERPDGSNFTLKIRSTKLEDSAMYFCASSGTASYGYTFGSGTRLTVV.

The table lists this clone with a count of one. J is TRBJ2-5 and V is TRBV7-2; D not resolved. V dropped 2 bases and J dropped 3 bases, with 7 bases sitting between them. The CDR3 consists of 13 residues. Looked up from germline, CDR1 is SGHTA and CDR2 is FQGNSA. CDR3 loop: CASSLSPEETQYF. CDR3 sequence (DNA): TGTGCCAGCAGCTTATCACCGGAAGAGACCCAGTACTTC.

This clone has just a few counts. The CDR3 here is CASSLGTGSYNEQFF. The CDR3 bases are TGTGCCAGCAGCCTCGGGACAGGGAGTTACAATGAGCAGTTCTTC. The rearrangement links TRBV6-6 to TRBJ2-1; 9 positions agree with TRBD1. Germline-derived CDR1 and CDR2 are MNHNY and SVGAGI (reference sequence). With 6 bases clipped from V and 4 bases from J, the junction kept 7 bases outside the gene matches. The CDR3 is 15 residues long.

This chain joins TRBV2 and TRBJ2-5; D is perhaps TRBD2 (7 bases). Germline CDR1 is SNHLY and CDR2 is FYNNEI. The CDR3 contains 13 residues. The germline V and J ends were trimmed by 6 bases and 3 bases, with 11 bases remaining between them. CDR3 sequence reads: CASRQGGKETQYF. CDR3 nucleotides: TGTGCCAGCAGACAGGGAGGGAAAGAGACCCAGTACTTC.

This clone was seen more than once but under ten times. This rearrangement joins TRBV15 to TRBJ2-2, with 9 bases fitting TRBD2. Germline CDR1 reads LNHNV; CDR2 reads YYDKDF (reference sequence). Losses at the gene ends were 1 base for V and 3 bases for J; bases not matched to a gene: 9. The CDR3 is made up of 18 amino acids. CDR3 residues: CATSRVKDSGGYTGELFF. CDR3 nucleotide sequence: TGTGCCACCAGCAGAGTCAAGGATAGCGGGGGTTACACCGGGGAGCTGTTTTTT.

The chain joins TRBV20-1 to TRBJ2-7; 9 bases map to TRBD1. With V trimmed by 5 bases and J by 9 bases, 5 bases remained unmatched. This CDR3 is 11 amino acids long. Germline CDR1 and CDR2: DFQATT and SNEGSKA (reference sequence). The CDR3 sequence: CSARTGEVQYF. The DNA of the CDR3 is TGCAGTGCTCGGACAGGGGAGGTGCAGTACTTC.

The chain recombines TRBV3-1 (or the pseudogene TRBV3-2) with TRBJ2-1; no clear D gene. CDR3 size: 13 residues. Trimming took 4 bases from V and 4 from J, leaving 8 bases between them. Germline CDR1 LGHDT, CDR2 YNNKEL (reference sequence). CDR3 nucleotide sequence: TGTGCCAGCAGCCTACCGAGGTACAATGAGCAGTTCTTC. This sequence encodes CASSLPRYNEQFF.

The CDR3 loop reads CAWSFLSGGTGYTF. The CDR3 coding sequence is TGTGCCTGGAGTTTTTTGTCGGGGGGCACTGGCTACACCTTC. The chain carries TRBV30 and TRBJ1-2; D perhaps matches TRBD1 (6 bases). CDR1 and CDR2 from the germline V gene are GTSNPN and SVGIG (reference sequence). This CDR3 has 14 amino acids. V was pared by 2 bases and J by 7 bases, with 17 bases between.

This sequence joins TRBV6-5 and TRBJ2-7; 9 bases line up with TRBD1. The germline V gene has CDR1 MNHEY and CDR2 SVGAGI. The V gene end was trimmed by 5 bases and the J gene end by 5 bases; junction bases not matched to a gene: 7. This CDR3 has 14 residues. The CDR3 nucleotides are TGTGCCAGCAGTCCATCGGGACAGGGAGACGAGCAGTACTTC. Its translation is CASSPSGQGDEQYF.

The J gene is TRBJ2-1, the V gene TRBV9, with 10 bases lining up with TRBD1. The CDR3 runs 16 residues. Trimming took 0 bases from V and 7 from J; bases not matched to a gene: 7. The germline V gene encodes CDR1 SGDLS and CDR2 YYNGEE. The CDR3 DNA is TGTGCCAGCAGCGTAGCTGTGACAGGGGGCCTAAATGAGCAGTTCTTC. This translates into CASSVAVTGGLNEQFF.

V is TRBV24-1 and J is TRBJ1-6; D gene ambiguous. The CDR3 is made up of 21 amino acids. CDR1 is KGHDR and CDR2 is SFDVKD in the germline V gene. V lost 4 bases to trimming and J lost 0 bases, with 24 bases between them. The chain's CDR3 is CATSEKVALYEESSYNSPLHF. The CDR3 nucleotides read TGTGCCACCAGTGAGAAGGTGGCACTTTATGAGGAGAGCTCCTATAATTCACCCCTCCACTTT.

The chain uses TRBV27 and TRBJ2-7; D not certain. Germline CDR1 and CDR2: MNHEY and SMNVEV (reference sequence). V was shortened by 3 bases and J by 2 bases, with 11 bases between the two germline ends. The CDR3 covers 14 residues. This chain's CDR3 is CASSFYYGAYEQYF. The CDR3 region has the DNA TGTGCCAGCAGTTTTTACTATGGAGCCTACGAGCAGTACTTC.

This clone was counted between two and nine times. The V call is TRBV7-9, the J call TRBJ2-2; D possibly corresponds to TRBD2 (5 bases). This CDR3 is built from 15 residues. Germline V gene sequence: CDR1 SEHNR, CDR2 FQNEAQ (reference sequence). The V end was cut by 5 bases, the J end by 4 bases, with 14 bases between. The CDR3 sequence is CASSRNFEGTGELFF. CDR3 nucleotides: TGTGCCAGCAGCCGTAACTTCGAGGGCACCGGGGAGCTGTTTTTT. Full variable domain (remainder filled in from reference TRBV7-9 and TRBJ2-2): DTGVSQNPRHKITKRGQNVTFRCDPISEHNRLYWYRQTLGQGPEFLTYFQNEAQLEKSRLLSDRFSAERPKGSFSTLEIQRTEQGDSAMYLCASSRNFEGTGELFFGEGSRLTVL.

The CDR3 bases are TGCGCCAGCAGCCAAGTTTCGTACGGCTCTGGAAACACCATATATTTT. This encodes CASSQVSYGSGNTIYF. The chain couples TRBV4-1 to TRBJ1-3; D unresolved. Germline loops: CDR1 MGHRA, CDR2 YSYEKL. This CDR3 has 16 residues. V dropped 1 base and J dropped 0 bases, with 10 bases sitting between them.

J is TRBJ1-3 and V is TRBV6-5; D not certain. Trimming left V 9 bases short and J 8 bases short, with 11 bases between. Germline V gives CDR1 MNHEY, CDR2 SVGAGI. The CDR3 covers 11 residues. This CDR3 reads CASSDRDTIYF. The DNA of the CDR3 is TGTGCCAGTTCCGATCGGGACACCATATATTTT.

The rearrangement joins TRBV18 to TRBJ1-2, with TRBD1 as a possible D gene (6 bases). Per germline, CDR1 KGHSH and CDR2 LQKENI. The CDR3 has 17 amino acids. Trimming shortened V by 3 bases and J by 3 bases, and 20 bases separated the two germline ends. The CDR3 DNA reads TGTGCCAGCTCACCCAGGGCCGGGATCGAGGGGGACTATGGCTACACCTTC. It encodes CASSPRAGIEGDYGYTF. The entire variable domain, with the rest obtained from reference TRBV18 and TRBJ1-2, is as follows: NAGVMQNPRHLVRRRGQEARLRCSPMKGHSHVYWYRQLPEEGLKFMVYLQKENIIDESGMPKERFSAEFPKEGPSILRIQQVVRGDSAAYFCASSPRAGIEGDYGYTFGSGTRLTVV.

The chain recombines TRBV19 with TRBJ2-7; D might be TRBD1 (6 bases). The CDR3 loop spans 15 amino acids. Trimming pared 6 bases from V and 1 base from J, leaving 16 bases between. Germline assignment: CDR1 LNHDA and CDR2 SQIVND (reference sequence). CDR3: CASRIRDTLSYEQYF. CDR3 DNA: TGTGCCAGTAGAATCCGGGACACCTTATCCTACGAGCAGTACTTC.

This clone was recorded many times. The chain is built from TRBV5-4 and TRBJ2-1; 10 bases map to TRBD1. Germline trimming cut 3 bases from V and 8 bases from J; bases unmatched to any gene: 5. Germline assignment: CDR1 SGHNT and CDR2 YYREEE (reference sequence). This CDR3 has 14 residues. The CDR3 sequence is CASSSGQGTDEQFF. In DNA form, the CDR3 reads TGTGCCAGCAGCTCGGGACAGGGGACGGATGAGCAGTTCTTC.

The CDR3: CASSEIQGADQPQHF. The CDR3 DNA follows: TGTGCCAGCAGTGAGATACAGGGGGCGGACCAGCCCCAGCATTTT. This rearrangement joins TRBV2 to TRBJ1-5, with TRBD1 matching 9 bases. The CDR3 consists of 15 residues. V lost 3 bases, J lost 7 bases, and 7 bases stayed unmatched. Germline V gene lookup returns CDR1 SNHLY and CDR2 FYNNEI.

There are a few counts of this clone. The V call is TRBV19, the J call TRBJ1-2; perhaps TRBD1 as D (5 bases). Deletions cut 2 bases from V and 3 bases from J, with 16 bases between. Germline V gives CDR1 LNHDA, CDR2 SQIVND (reference sequence). The CDR3 totals 16 residues. CDR3 sequence (DNA): TGTGCCAGTAGTATAAGTGGCTTGACGACAGACTATGGCTACACCTTC. Residues: CASSISGLTTDYGYTF. The variable domain in full, with the rest retrieved from reference TRBV19 and TRBJ1-2, is DGGITQSPKYLFRKEGQNVTLSCEQNLNHDAMYWYRQDPGQGLRLIYYSQIVNDFQKGDIAEGYSVSREKKESFPLTVTSAQKNPTAFYLCASSISGLTTDYGYTFGSGTRLTVV.

The CDR3 loop reads CASSLLRSGQSEAFF. DNA for the CDR3: TGTGCCAGCAGTCTTCTACGCTCGGGACAGTCTGAAGCTTTCTTT. The chain carries TRBV6-5 and TRBJ1-1, with 7 nucleotides matching TRBD1. CDR1 and CDR2 (germline): MNHEY, SVGAGI. The trim removed 5 bases at V and 6 bases at J, leaving 12 bases unmatched. The CDR3 is 15 amino acids.

The chain has TRBV5-1 and TRBJ2-1; TRBD2 agrees at 9 bases. Germline V gives CDR1 SGHRS, CDR2 YFSETQ. The junction had 1 base not matched to a gene; V was cut back by 0 bases and J by 3 bases. There are 15 residues in the CDR3. The CDR3 region is CASSLVAGVYNEQFF. The CDR3 DNA reads TGCGCCAGCAGCTTGGTAGCGGGGGTCTACAATGAGCAGTTCTTC.

The chain couples TRBV6-5 to TRBJ1-2, with D possibly TRBD1 on 5 matching bases. The CDR3 spans 14 residues. Germline assignment: CDR1 MNHEY and CDR2 SVGAGI. V was pared by 4 bases and J by 6 bases, with 15 bases between. CDR3 amino acids: CASSSRGPRDGYTF. In DNA form, the CDR3 reads TGTGCCAGCAGTTCCCGAGGACCCAGGGATGGCTACACCTTC.

This chain joins TRBV20-1 and TRBJ2-7, with a weak D call TRBD2 (5 bases). The CDR3 runs to 15 residues. Trimming removed 3 bases from V and 0 bases from J, with 15 bases in between. Germline V gene sequence: CDR1 DFQATT, CDR2 SNEGSKA (reference sequence). The DNA for the CDR3 is TGCAGTGCTAGTGCCCCATTAGGGAGCTCCTACGAGCAGTACTTC. Translated, it gives CSASAPLGSSYEQYF.

The chain joins TRBV30 to TRBJ1-2; D gene unclear. CDR1 is GTSNPN, CDR2 SVGIG, per germline (reference sequence). Between the trimmed V and J ends, which lost 1 base and 0 bases, there was a span of 6 bases. The CDR3 sequence is 13 residues long. CDR3 sequence (DNA): TGTGCCTGGAGTGCACAAGCTAACTATGGCTACACCTTC. It yields the protein CAWSAQANYGYTF.

This chain joins TRBV3-1 (or the pseudogene TRBV3-2) and TRBJ2-2; D not resolved. Trimming removed 1 base from V and 0 bases from J, with 12 bases in between. Germline V gene lookup returns CDR1 LGHDT and CDR2 YNNKEL (reference sequence). This CDR3 region has 17 residues. The CDR3 DNA sequence: TGTGCCAGCAGCCAAGTCTATTACCGTACGAACACCGGGGAGCTGTTTTTT. It encodes CASSQVYYRTNTGELFF.

This clone has only one observation. The V and J genes are TRBV7-2 and TRBJ1-6, with a tentative D call TRBD1 (6 bases). Germline V gene data show CDR1 as SGHTA and CDR2 as FQGNSA. V was shortened by 4 bases and J by 0 bases, with 13 bases between the two germline ends. The length of the CDR3 is 17 residues. The chain's CDR3 is CASSSGGRGSYNSPLHF. For the CDR3, the DNA is TGTGCCAGCAGCTCTGGGGGCAGGGGCTCCTATAATTCACCCCTCCACTTT.